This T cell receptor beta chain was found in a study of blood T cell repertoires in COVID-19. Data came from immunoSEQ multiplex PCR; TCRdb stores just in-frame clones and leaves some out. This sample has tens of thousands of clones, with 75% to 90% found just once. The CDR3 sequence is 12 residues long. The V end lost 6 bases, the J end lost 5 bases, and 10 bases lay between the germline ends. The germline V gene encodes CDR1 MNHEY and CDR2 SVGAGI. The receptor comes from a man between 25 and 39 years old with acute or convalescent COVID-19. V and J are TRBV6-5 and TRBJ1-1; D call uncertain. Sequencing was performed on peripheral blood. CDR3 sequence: CASRRGLTEAFF. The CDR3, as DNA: TGTGCCAGCAGGCGAGGGTTGACTGAAGCTTTCTTT.